The entry below gives a single TCR beta chain sequence along with its context. This entry is derived from a study of blood T cell repertoires in COVID-19. The protocol was immunoSEQ multiplex PCR, while the TCRdb copy is restricted to in-frame clones and leaves out a portion. Counted here are about 190,000 clones, roughly 80% occurring once; the ten biggest clones make up under 7.5%. The CDR3 loop spans 14 amino acids. Trimming removed 6 bases from V and 0 bases from J, with 9 bases in between. Germline loops: CDR1 MNHNY, CDR2 SVGAGI (reference sequence). Sample: peripheral blood. The rearrangement uses TRBV6-6 and TRBJ2-1, with D possibly being TRBD2 (5 bases). The source is a woman between 40 and 50 years old with acute or convalescent COVID-19. CDR3 protein: CASSPGSSYNEQFF. In nucleotides, the CDR3 is TGTGCCAGCAGCCCGGGGAGCTCCTACAATGAGCAGTTCTTC.